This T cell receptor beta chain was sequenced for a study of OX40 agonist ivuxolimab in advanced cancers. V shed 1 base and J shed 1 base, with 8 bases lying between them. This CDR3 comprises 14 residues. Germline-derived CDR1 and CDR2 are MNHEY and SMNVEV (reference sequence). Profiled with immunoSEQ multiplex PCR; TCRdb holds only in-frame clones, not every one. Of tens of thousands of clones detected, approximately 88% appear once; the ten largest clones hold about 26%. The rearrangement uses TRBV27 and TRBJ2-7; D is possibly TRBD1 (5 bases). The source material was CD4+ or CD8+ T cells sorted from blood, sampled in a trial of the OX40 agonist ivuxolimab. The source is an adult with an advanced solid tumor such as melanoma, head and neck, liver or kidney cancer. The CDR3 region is CASSLFQGSYEQYF. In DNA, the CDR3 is TGTGCCAGCAGTTTATTCCAGGGTTCCTACGAGCAGTACTTC.